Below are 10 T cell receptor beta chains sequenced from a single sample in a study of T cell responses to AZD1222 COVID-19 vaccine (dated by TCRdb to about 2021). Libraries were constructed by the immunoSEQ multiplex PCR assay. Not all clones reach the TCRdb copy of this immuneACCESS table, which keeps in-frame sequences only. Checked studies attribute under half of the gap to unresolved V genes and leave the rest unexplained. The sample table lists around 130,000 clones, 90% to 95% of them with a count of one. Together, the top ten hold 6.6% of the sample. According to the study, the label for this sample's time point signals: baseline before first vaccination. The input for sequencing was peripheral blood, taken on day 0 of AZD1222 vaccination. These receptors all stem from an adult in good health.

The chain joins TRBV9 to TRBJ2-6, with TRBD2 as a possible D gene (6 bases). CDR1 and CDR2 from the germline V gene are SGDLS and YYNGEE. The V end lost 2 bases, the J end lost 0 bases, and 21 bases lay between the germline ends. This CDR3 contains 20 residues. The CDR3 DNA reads TGTGCCAGCAGCGTCGACCCCGCGGGACTCCCGAGCTCTGGGGCCAACGTCCTGACTTTC. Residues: CASSVDPAGLPSSGANVLTF. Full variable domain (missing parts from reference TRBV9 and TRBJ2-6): DSGVTQTPKHLITATGQRVTLRCSPRSGDLSVYWYQQSLDQGLQFLIQYYNGEERAKGNILERFSAQQFPDLHSELNLSSLELGDSALYFCASSVDPAGLPSSGANVLTFGAGSRLTVL.

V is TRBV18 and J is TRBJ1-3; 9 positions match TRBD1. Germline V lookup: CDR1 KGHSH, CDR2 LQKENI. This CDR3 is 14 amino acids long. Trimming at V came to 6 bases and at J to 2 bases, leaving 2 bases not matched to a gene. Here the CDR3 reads CASSRDRAGNTIYF. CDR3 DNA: TGTGCCAGCTCCCGGGACAGGGCTGGAAACACCATATATTTT.

CDR3 DNA sequence: TGTGCCAGTAGTCCGGGACAGGGACGCAATGAGCAGTTCTTC. As protein: CASSPGQGRNEQFF. This chain connects TRBV19 to TRBJ2-1; 9 positions match TRBD1. Germline CDR1 and CDR2: LNHDA and SQIVND (reference sequence). This CDR3 contains 14 residues. After removal of 5 bases from V and 6 bases from J, the junction contained 5 bases not matched to a gene.

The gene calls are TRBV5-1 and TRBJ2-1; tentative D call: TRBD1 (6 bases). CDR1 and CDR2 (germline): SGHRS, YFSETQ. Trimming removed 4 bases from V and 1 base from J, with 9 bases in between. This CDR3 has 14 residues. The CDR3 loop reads CASSIGQSYNEQFF. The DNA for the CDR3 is TGCGCCAGCAGCATAGGACAGTCCTACAATGAGCAGTTCTTC.

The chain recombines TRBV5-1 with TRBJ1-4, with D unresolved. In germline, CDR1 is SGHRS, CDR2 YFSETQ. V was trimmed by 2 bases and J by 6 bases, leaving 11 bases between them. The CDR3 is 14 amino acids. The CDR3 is CASSFGPGDEKLFF. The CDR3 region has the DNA TGCGCCAGCAGCTTTGGTCCGGGTGATGAAAAACTGTTTTTT.

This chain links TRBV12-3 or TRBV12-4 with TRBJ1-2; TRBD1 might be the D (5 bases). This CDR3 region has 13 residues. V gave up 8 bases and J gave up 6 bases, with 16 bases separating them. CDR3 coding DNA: TGTGCCAGCCTGGGGGGAGGAGGCCATGGCTACACCTTC. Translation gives CASLGGGGHGYTF.

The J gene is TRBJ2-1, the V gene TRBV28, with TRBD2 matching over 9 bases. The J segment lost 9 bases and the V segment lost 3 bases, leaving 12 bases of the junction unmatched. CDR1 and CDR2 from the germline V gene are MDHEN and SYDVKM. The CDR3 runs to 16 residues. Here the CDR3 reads CASSLSRAGGLFEQFF. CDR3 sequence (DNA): TGTGCCAGCAGTTTGTCAAGAGCGGGAGGACTGTTTGAGCAGTTCTTC.

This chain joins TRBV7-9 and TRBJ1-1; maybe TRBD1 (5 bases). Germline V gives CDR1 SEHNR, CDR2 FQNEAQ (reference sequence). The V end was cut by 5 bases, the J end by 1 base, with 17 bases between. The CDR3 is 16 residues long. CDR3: CASSDYGGAKNTEAFF. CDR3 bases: TGTGCCAGCAGCGATTACGGGGGAGCGAAGAACACTGAAGCTTTCTTT.

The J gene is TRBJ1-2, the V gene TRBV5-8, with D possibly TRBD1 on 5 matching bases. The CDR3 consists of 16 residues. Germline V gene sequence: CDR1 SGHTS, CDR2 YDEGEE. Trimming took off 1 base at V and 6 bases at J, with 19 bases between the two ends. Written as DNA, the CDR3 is TGTGCCAGCAGCTTGACGGGGCAGGTCTATCGAGATGGCTACACCTTC. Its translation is CASSLTGQVYRDGYTF.

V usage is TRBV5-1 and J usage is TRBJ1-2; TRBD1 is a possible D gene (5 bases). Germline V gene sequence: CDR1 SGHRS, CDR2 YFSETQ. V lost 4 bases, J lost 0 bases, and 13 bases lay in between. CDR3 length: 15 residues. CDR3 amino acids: CASSLTGLSNYGYTF. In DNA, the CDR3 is TGCGCCAGCAGCCTAACAGGACTTTCTAACTATGGCTACACCTTC.